These T cell receptor beta chains were read from a single sample in a study of T cell responses to AZD1222 COVID-19 vaccine. Some clones are missing from TCRdb's copy, which holds only in-frame ones; the method was immunoSEQ multiplex PCR. The sample comprises some 53,000 clones, approximately 88% of which are singletons, and roughly 2.7% rests with the top ten. Here the sequenced sample was peripheral blood, taken 28 days after the second AZD1222 dose. These receptor sequences come from an adult who received the AZD1222 COVID-19 vaccine. Each CDR3 is given with its conserved first and last residue. Each record gives: V gene, D gene, J gene, clone size, CDR3 protein, CDR3 DNA. A D gene is named only where the DNA matches it firmly. The size field is filled for only some rows; it gives once, few, many or a size class.

TRBV10-3	TRBD1	TRBJ1-4	few	CAIGGGQGRDEKLFF	TGTGCCATCGGCGGCGGACAGGGGAGGGATGAAAAACTGTTTTTT
TRBV30	.	TRBJ1-2	.	CAWRADTAAGYTF	TGTGCCTGGAGGGCTGACACGGCAGCTGGCTACACCTTC
TRBV19	TRBD1	TRBJ1-4	.	CASSLQGASEKLFF	TGTGCCAGTAGTCTACAGGGGGCTAGCGAAAAACTGTTTTTT
TRBV9	.	TRBJ2-3	.	CASSKPTDTQYF	TGTGCCAGCAGCAAACCGACGGATACGCAGTATTTT
TRBV27	.	TRBJ2-7	.	CASSLLGGYEQYF	TGTGCCAGCAGTCTGTTAGGGGGATACGAGCAGTACTTC
TRBV27	TRBD1	TRBJ1-5	few	CASSPGQGSNQPQHF	TGTGCCAGCAGCCCCGGACAGGGAAGCAATCAGCCCCAGCATTTT
TRBV28	.	TRBJ2-3	.	CASGLAGYTDTQYF	TGTGCCAGCGGGCTGGCGGGTTACACAGATACGCAGTATTTT
TRBV5-5	.	TRBJ1-2	.	CASSLSQDNYGYTF	TGTGCCAGCAGCTTGAGCCAAGATAACTATGGCTACACCTTC
TRBV6-5	.	TRBJ2-3	.	CASSNTDTQYF	TGTGCCAGCAGTAATACAGATACGCAGTATTTT
TRBV5-1	TRBD1	TRBJ2-3	.	CASSLGQGSTDTQYF	TGCGCCAGCAGCTTGGGACAGGGGAGCACAGATACGCAGTATTTT
TRBV7-7	.	TRBJ1-3	.	CASSPGGNTIYF	TGTGCTAGCAGCCCCGGTGGAAACACCATATATTTT
TRBV6-4	.	TRBJ2-2	.	CASSADSNTGELFF	TGTGCCAGCAGTGCTGACAGCAACACCGGGGAGCTGTTTTTT
TRBV19	.	TRBJ1-3	.	CASSSHLSSGNTIYF	TGTGCCAGTAGTTCCCACCTAAGCTCTGGAAACACCATATATTTT
TRBV18	TRBD2	TRBJ2-3	.	CASSPVGGPAGDTQYF	TGTGCCAGCTCACCGGTGGGAGGGCCTGCGGGAGATACGCAGTATTTT
TRBV9	.	TRBJ1-1	.	CASSVASADTEAFF	TGTGCCAGCAGCGTAGCATCAGCCGACACTGAAGCTTTCTTT
TRBV5-1	TRBD1	TRBJ1-2	.	CASNPDRGPIYGYTF	TGCGCCAGCAACCCGGACAGGGGCCCAATTTATGGCTACACCTTC
TRBV5-6	TRBD1	TRBJ1-1	few	CASTGGARTEAFF	TGTGCCAGCACAGGGGGCGCAAGAACTGAAGCTTTCTTT
TRBV9	.	TRBJ1-1	.	CASSLTPNTEAFF	TGTGCCAGCAGCCTTACGCCGAACACTGAAGCTTTCTTT
TRBV29-1	.	TRBJ1-1	.	CSSVRGDKNTEAFF	TGCAGCTCCGTGAGAGGGGACAAGAACACTGAAGCTTTCTTT
TRBV24-1	.	TRBJ1-2	.	CATSDLRQYYTF	TGTGCCACCAGTGATTTGAGACAGTACTACACCTTC
TRBV27	.	TRBJ2-5	.	CASSSGHETQYF	TGTGCCAGCAGTTCCGGGCACGAGACCCAGTACTTC
TRBV5-1	.	TRBJ2-1	.	CASSTRTPQGEQFF	TGCGCCAGCAGTACCCGGACGCCCCAGGGTGAGCAGTTCTTC
TRBV12-3/TRBV12-4	.	TRBJ1-4	.	CASGQANEKLFF	TGTGCCAGCGGGCAGGCTAATGAAAAACTGTTTTTT
TRBV5-1	.	TRBJ1-4	few	CASSETILTGLNEKLFF	TGCGCCAGCAGCGAAACTATTTTGACAGGACTAAATGAAAAACTGTTTTTT
TRBV19	.	TRBJ2-7	.	CASSRDLRSYEQYF	TGTGCCAGTAGCCGGGACCTTCGCTCCTACGAGCAGTACTTC
TRBV28	.	TRBJ2-3	.	CASSSVASDTQYF	TGTGCCAGCAGTTCGGTTGCATCAGATACGCAGTATTTT
TRBV28	.	TRBJ1-5	.	CASSLGGANQPQHF	TGTGCCAGCAGCCTGGGAGGGGCGAATCAGCCCCAGCATTTT
TRBV5-1	.	TRBJ2-3	.	CASTLGDFTDTQYF	TGCGCCAGCACCCTGGGGGACTTCACAGATACGCAGTATTTT
TRBV9	TRBD1	TRBJ2-2	once	CASSVWTGGSGELFF	TGTGCCAGCAGCGTCTGGACAGGGGGCAGCGGGGAGCTGTTTTTT
TRBV2	.	TRBJ1-3	.	CASSEARGVIGSGNTIYF	TGTGCCAGCAGTGAAGCGCGAGGAGTAATCGGCTCTGGAAACACCATATATTTT
TRBV10-2	.	TRBJ1-1	.	CASSPRGGGTEAFF	TGCGCCAGCAGTCCAAGGGGAGGAGGGACTGAAGCTTTCTTT